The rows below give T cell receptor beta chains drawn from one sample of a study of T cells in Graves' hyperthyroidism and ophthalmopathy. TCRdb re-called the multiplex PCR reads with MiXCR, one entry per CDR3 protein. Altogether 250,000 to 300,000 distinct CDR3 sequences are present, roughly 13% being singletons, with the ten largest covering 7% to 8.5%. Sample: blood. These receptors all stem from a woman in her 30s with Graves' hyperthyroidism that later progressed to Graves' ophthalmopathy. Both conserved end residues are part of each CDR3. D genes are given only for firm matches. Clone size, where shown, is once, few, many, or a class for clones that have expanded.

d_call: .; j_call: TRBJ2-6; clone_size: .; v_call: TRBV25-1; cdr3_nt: TGTGCCAGCAGTGAAAGCGGGACACTAACTTTC; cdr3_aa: CASSESGTLTF
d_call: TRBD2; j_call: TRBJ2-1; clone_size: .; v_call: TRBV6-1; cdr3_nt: TGTGCCAGCACCCGGGGGGGTGAGCAGTTCTTC; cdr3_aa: CASTRGGEQFF
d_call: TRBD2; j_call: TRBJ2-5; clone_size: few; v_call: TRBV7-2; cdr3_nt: TGTGCCAGCAGCCCCGGGACTAGCGGGATGGAAGAGACCCAGTACTTC; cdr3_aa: CASSPGTSGMEETQYF
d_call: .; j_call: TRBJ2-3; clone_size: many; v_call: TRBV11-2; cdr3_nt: TGTGCCAGCAACCCCCGGGGGCAGGGTGGAAATACGCAGTATTTT; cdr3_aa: CASNPRGQGGNTQYF
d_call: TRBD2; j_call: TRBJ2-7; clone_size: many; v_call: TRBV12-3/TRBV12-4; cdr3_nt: TGTGCCAGCAGTCGGGGGGGGGGATTCTCCTACGAGCAGTACTTC; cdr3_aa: CASSRGGGFSYEQYF
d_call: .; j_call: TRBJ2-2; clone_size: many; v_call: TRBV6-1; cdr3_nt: TGTGCCAGCGCCTGGCGGCCGAACACCGGGGAGCTGTTTTTT; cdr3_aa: CASAWRPNTGELFF
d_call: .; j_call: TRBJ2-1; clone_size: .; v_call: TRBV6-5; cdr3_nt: TGTGCCAGCAGTTACGAGGGGGTACTCCTCTCCTACAATGAGCAGTTCTTC; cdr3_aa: CASSYEGVLLSYNEQFF
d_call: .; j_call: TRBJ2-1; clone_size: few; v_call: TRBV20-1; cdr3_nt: TGCAGTGCTAGAGATGGGGACGCTGAGCAGTTCTTC; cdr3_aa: CSARDGDAEQFF
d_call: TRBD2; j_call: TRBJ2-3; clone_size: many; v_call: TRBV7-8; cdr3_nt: TGTGCCAGCAGCTTAGCGGGACTAGCGGGAGTGAGGACAGATACGCAGTATTTT; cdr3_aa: CASSLAGLAGVRTDTQYF
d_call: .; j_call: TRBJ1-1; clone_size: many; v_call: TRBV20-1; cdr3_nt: TGCAGTGCTAGAGATCAGGGCAGGGAGGTGACTGAAGCTTTCTTT; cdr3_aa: CSARDQGREVTEAFF
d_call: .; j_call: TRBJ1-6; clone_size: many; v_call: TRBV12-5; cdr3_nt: TGTGCTAGTGGTTTGGTACTCGGACAGCCTGGAAATTCACCCCTCCACTTT; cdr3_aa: CASGLVLGQPGNSPLHF
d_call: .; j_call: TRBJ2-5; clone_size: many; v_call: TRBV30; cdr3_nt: TGTGCCTGCGGGTTGTTGGGTGGGACCCAGTACTTC; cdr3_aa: CACGLLGGTQYF
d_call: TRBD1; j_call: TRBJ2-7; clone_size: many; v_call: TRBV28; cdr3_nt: TGTGCCAGCAGTTTACCCCCGTTGGGGGAGCCGGGACAGGGCACCCACGAGCAGTACTTC; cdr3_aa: CASSLPPLGEPGQGTHEQYF
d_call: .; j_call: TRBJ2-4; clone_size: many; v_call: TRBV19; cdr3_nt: TGTGCCAGTAGTCCCCCCCCATGGAGTTCTCTAGCCAAAAACATTCAGTACTTC; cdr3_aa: CASSPPPWSSLAKNIQYF
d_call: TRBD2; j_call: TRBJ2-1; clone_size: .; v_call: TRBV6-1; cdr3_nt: TGTGCCAGCAGGAGACTAGCGGGGGGGTTCAATGAGCAGTTCTTC; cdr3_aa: CASRRLAGGFNEQFF
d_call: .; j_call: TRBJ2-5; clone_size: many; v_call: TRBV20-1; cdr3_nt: TGCAGTGCTGGCAGAGAGACCCAGTACTTC; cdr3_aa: CSAGRETQYF
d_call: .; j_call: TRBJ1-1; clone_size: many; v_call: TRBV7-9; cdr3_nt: TGTGCCAGCCGGTTAGGAGGGGGGAACACTGAAGCTTTCTTT; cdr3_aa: CASRLGGGNTEAFF
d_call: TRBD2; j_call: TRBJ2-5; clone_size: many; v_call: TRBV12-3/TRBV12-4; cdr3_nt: TGTGCCAGCAGTTCCGGACTAGCGGGAGTCTCTAAGACCCAGTACTTC; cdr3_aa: CASSSGLAGVSKTQYF
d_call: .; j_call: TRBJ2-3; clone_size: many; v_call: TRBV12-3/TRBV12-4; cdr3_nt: TGTGCCAGTGGGGCAGGGGATGTGACAGATACGCAGTATTTT; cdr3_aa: CASGAGDVTDTQYF
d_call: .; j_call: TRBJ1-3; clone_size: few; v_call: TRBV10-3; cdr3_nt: TGTGCCATCAGGCAAGACAGGACAGCTGGAAACACCATATATTTT; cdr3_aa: CAIRQDRTAGNTIYF
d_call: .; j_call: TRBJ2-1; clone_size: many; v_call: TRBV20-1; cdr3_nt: TGCAGTGCTCACACTAGGATCAATGAGCAGTTCTTC; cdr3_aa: CSAHTRINEQFF
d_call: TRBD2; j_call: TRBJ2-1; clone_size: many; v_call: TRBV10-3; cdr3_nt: TGTGCCATCAGTGGTGCGGGAGGGAGCTCCTACAATGAGCAGTTCTTC; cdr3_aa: CAISGAGGSSYNEQFF
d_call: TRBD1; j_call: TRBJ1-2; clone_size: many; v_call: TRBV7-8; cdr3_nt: TGTGCCAGCAGCTTAGGCGGGCAGGGGGCCTATGGCTACACCTTC; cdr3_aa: CASSLGGQGAYGYTF
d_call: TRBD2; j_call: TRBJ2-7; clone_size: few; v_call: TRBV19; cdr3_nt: TGTGCCAGTAGTGCTTCCGGGACTAGCGGGACCTACGAGCAGTACTTC; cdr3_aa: CASSASGTSGTYEQYF
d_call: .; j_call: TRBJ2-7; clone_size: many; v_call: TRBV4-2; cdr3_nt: TGTGCCAGCAGCCAACCTGACCAGAACTACGAGCAGTACTTC; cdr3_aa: CASSQPDQNYEQYF
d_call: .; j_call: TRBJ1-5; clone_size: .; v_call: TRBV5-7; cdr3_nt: TGTGCCAGCAGCCCGGCGGGGTGGCAGTATAGCAATCAGCCCCAGCATTTT; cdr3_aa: CASSPAGWQYSNQPQHF
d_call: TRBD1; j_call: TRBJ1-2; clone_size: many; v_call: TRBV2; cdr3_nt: TGTGCCAGCAAGACGGGGGGACAGGGAAACTATGGCTACACCTTC; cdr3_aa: CASKTGGQGNYGYTF
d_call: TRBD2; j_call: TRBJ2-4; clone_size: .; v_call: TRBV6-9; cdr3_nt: TGTGCCAGCAGTTACTTGCGGCCGGGACTAGAGGGCCCTCAGTACTTC; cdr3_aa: CASSYLRPGLEGPQYF
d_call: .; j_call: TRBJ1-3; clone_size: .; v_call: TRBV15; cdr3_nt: TGTGCCACCTGCAGAGATTTTGGGAGACTGGGCTCTGGAAACACCATATATTTT; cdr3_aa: CATCRDFGRLGSGNTIYF
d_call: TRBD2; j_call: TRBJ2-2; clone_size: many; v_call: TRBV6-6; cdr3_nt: TGTGCCAGCAGTTACGGCGGGGGCGGGGAGCTGTTTTTT; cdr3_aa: CASSYGGGGELFF
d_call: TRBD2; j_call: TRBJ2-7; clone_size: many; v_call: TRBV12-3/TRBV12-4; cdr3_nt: TGTGCCAGCAGTTCGACTAGCGGGACCATCGGCGAGCAGTACTTC; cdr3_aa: CASSSTSGTIGEQYF
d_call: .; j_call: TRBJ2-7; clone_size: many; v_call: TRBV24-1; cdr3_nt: TGTGCCACCAGTGATTTGACAGGGTTTGACGAGCAGTACTTC; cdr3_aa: CATSDLTGFDEQYF
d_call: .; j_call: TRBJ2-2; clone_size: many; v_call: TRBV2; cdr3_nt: TGTGCCAGCAGTGACCAAAACACCGGGGAGCTGTTTTTT; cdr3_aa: CASSDQNTGELFF
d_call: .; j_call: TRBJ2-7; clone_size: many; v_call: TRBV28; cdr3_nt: TGTGCCAGCAGTTTATGGGGTGGGGGTATGGCGCAGTACTTC; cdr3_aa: CASSLWGGGMAQYF
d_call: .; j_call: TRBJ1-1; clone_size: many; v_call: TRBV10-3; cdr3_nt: TGTGCCATCAGGGACACGGATCTCCTGAACACTGAAGCTTTCTTT; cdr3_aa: CAIRDTDLLNTEAFF
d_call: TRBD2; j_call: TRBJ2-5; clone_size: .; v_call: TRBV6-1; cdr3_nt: TGTGCCAGCAGTTATAGCGCTAGCGGGGGCTCGAAAGAGACCCAGTACTTC; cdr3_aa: CASSYSASGGSKETQYF
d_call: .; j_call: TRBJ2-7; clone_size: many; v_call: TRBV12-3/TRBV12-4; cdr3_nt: TGTGCCAGCAGTTTTGGCTCACCGCAGTACGAGCAGTACTTC; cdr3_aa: CASSFGSPQYEQYF
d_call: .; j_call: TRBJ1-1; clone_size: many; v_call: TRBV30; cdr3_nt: TGTGCCTGGAGTGCCCATGGGGGATTTGAAGCTTTCTTT; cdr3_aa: CAWSAHGGFEAFF
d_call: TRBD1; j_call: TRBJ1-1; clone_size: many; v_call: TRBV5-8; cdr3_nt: TGTGCCAGCAGCCCACAGGGGTCCGCTGAAGCTTTCTTT; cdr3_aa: CASSPQGSAEAFF
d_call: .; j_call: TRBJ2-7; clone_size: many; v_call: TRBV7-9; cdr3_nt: TGTGCCAGCAGCTTACCCGCAGCCTACGAGCAGTACTTC; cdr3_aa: CASSLPAAYEQYF
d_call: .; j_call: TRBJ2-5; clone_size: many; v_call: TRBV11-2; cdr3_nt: TGTGCCAGCAGCTTAGTAGAGTGGGAGCCGACCCAGTACTTC; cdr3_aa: CASSLVEWEPTQYF
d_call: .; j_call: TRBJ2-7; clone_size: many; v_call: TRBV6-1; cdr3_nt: TGTGCCAGCAGCCGGACAGACGACTCCTACGAGCAGTACTTC; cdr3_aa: CASSRTDDSYEQYF
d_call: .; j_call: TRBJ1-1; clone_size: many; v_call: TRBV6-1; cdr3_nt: TGTGCCAGCAGCACGGGGAGGGCGTCATGGAACACTGAAGCTTTCTTT; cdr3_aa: CASSTGRASWNTEAFF
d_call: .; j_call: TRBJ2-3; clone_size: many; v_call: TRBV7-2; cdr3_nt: TGTGCCAGCAGCTTAGAACTCCAGCCCACAGATACGCAGTATTTT; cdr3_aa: CASSLELQPTDTQYF
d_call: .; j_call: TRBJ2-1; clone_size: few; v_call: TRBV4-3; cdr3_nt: TGCGCCAGCAGCCAAGTGGGTGGGAGTCGACTGTTCTTC; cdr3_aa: CASSQVGGSRLFF